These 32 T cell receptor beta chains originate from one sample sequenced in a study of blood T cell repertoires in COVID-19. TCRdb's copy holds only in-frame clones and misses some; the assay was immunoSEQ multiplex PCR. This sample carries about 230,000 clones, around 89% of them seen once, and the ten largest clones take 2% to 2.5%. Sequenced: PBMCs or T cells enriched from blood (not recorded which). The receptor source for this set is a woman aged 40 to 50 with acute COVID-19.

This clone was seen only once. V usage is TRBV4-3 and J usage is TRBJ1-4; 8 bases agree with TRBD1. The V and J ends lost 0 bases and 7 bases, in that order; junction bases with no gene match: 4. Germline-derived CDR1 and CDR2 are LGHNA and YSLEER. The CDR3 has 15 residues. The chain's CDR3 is CASSQDQGAGEKLFF. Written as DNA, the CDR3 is TGCGCCAGCAGCCAAGATCAGGGGGCGGGTGAAAAACTGTTTTTT.

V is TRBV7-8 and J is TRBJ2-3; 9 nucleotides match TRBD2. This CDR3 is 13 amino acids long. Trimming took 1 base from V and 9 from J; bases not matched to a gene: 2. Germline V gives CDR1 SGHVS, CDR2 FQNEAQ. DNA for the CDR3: TGTGCCAGCAGCTTAGAGACTAGCGGAACGCAGTATTTT. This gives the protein CASSLETSGTQYF.

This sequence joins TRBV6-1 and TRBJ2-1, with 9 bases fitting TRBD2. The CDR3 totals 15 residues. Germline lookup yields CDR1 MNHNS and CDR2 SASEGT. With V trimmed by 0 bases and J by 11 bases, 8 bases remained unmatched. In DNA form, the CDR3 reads TGTGCCAGCAGTGAAGCCTGGACTAGCGTTATTAAGCAGTTCTTC. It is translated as CASSEAWTSVIKQFF.

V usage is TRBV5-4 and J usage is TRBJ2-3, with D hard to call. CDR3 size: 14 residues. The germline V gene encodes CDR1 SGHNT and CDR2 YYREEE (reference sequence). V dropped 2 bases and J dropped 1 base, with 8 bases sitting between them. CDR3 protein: CASSFPERTDTQYF. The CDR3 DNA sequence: TGTGCCAGCAGCTTCCCGGAGCGCACAGATACGCAGTATTTT.

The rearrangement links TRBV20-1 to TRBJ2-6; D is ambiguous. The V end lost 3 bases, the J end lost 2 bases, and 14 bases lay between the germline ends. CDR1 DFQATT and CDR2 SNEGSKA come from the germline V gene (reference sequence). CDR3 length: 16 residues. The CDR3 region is CSASGIGPAGANVLTF. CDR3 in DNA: TGCAGTGCTAGTGGGATTGGGCCCGCTGGGGCCAACGTCCTGACTTTC.

CDR3 DNA sequence: TGTGCCAGCAGTTTAGCAGGGGTCAGGAACACTGAAGCTTTCTTT. This translates into CASSLAGVRNTEAFF. This chain connects TRBV6-5 to TRBJ1-1; D might be TRBD1 (6 bases). The germline CDR1 and CDR2 sequences are MNHEY and SVGAGI. The CDR3 extends over 15 amino acids. V lost 4 bases and J 1 base, leaving 13 bases between the germline ends.

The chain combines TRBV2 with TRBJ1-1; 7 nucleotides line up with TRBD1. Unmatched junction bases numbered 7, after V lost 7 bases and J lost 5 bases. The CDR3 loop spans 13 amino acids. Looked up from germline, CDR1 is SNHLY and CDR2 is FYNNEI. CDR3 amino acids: CASKGGGVTEAFF. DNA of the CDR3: TGTGCCAGCAAAGGGGGCGGGGTTACTGAAGCTTTCTTT.

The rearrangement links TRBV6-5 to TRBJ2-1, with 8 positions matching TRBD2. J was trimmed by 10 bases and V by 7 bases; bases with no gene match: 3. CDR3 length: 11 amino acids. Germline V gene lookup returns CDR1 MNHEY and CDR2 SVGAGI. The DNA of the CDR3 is TGTGCCAGCACTCGGGGGGGGGAGCAGTTCTTC. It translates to CASTRGGEQFF.

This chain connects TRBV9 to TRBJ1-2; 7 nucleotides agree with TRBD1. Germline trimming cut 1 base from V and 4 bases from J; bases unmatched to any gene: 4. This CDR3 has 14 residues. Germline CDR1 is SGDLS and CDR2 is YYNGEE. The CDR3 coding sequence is TGTGCCAGCAGCGTACAAGCAGGGGGCTATGGCTACACCTTC. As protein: CASSVQAGGYGYTF.

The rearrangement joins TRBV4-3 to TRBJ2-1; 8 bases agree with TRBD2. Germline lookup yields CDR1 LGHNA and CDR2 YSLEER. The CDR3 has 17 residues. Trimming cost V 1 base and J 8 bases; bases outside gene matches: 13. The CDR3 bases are TGCGCCAGCAGCCAAGGGGCCCCGGGAGGGCTGGCGGATGAGCAGTTCTTC. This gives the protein CASSQGAPGGLADEQFF.

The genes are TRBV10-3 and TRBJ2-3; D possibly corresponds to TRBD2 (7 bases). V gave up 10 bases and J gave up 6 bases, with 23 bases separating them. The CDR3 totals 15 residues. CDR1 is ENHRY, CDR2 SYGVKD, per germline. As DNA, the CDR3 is TGTGCCACCTTCGAGGGGGGGCCAGACATCGATACGCAGTATTTT. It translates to CATFEGGPDIDTQYF.

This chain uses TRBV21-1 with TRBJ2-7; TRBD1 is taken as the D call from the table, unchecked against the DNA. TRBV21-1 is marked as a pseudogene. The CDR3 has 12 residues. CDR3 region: CATPTVDYEQYV. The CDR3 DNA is TGTGCCACCCCGACAGTTGACTACGAGCAGTACGTC.

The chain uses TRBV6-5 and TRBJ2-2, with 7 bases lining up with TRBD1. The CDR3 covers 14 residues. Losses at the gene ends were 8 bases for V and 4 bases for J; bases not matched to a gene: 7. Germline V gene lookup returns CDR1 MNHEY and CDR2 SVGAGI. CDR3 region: CASGSGGLTGELFF. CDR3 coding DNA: TGTGCCAGCGGGTCAGGGGGTCTCACCGGGGAGCTGTTTTTT.

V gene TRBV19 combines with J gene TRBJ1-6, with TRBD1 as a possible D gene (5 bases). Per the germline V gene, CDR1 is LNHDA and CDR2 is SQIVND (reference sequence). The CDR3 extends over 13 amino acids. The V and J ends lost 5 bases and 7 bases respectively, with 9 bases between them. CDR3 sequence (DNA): TGTGCCAGTAGTCCCAGACAGAATTCACCCCTCCACTTT. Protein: CASSPRQNSPLHF.

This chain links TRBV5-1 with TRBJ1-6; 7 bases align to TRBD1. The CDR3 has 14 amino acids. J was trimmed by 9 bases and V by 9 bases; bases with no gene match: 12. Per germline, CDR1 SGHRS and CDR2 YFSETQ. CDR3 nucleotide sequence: TGCGCCACCAAAATTGAGACAGGGAGTTCACCCCTCCACTTT. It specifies CATKIETGSSPLHF.

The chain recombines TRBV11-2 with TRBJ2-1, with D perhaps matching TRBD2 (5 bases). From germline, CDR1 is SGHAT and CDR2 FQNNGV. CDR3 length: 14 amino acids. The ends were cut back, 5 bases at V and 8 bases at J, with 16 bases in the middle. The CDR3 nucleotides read TGTGCCAGCAGCCGAGGGCCGTCGCGGGATGAGCAGTTCTTC. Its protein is CASSRGPSRDEQFF.

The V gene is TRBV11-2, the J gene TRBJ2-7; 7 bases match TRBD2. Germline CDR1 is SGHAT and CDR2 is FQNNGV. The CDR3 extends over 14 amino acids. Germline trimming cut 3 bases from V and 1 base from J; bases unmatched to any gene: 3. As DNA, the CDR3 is TGTGCCAGCAGCTTCGGCGGGGGTTCCTACGAGCAGTACTTC. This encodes CASSFGGGSYEQYF.

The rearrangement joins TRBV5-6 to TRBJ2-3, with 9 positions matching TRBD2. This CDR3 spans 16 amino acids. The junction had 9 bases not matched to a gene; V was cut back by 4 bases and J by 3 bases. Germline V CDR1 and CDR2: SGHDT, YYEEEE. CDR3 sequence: CASSTAGTSLTDTQYF. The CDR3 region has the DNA TGTGCCAGCAGCACGGCCGGGACTAGCCTGACAGATACGCAGTATTTT. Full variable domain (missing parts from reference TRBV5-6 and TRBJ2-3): DAGVTQSPTHLIKTRGQQVTLRCSPKSGHDTVSWYQQALGQGPQFIFQYYEEEERQRGNFPDRFSGHQFPNYSSELNVNALLLGDSALYLCASSTAGTSLTDTQYFGPGTRLTVL.

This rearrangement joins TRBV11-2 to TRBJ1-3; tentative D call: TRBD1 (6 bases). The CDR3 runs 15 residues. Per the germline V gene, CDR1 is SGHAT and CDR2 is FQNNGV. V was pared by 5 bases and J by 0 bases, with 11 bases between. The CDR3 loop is CASSPRGSSGNTIYF. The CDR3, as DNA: TGTGCCAGCAGCCCGAGGGGGAGCTCTGGAAACACCATATATTTT.

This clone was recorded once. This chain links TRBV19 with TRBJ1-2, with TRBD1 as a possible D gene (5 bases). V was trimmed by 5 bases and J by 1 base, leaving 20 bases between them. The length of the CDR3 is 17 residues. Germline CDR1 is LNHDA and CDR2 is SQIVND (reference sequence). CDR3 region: CASSLPGLSIHNYGYTF. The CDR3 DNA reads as TGTGCCAGTAGTCTTCCGGGACTCAGTATTCATAACTATGGCTACACCTTC.

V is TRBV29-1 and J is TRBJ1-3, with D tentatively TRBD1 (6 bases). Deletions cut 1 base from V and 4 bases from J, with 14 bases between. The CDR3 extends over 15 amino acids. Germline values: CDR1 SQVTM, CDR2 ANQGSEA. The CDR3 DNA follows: TGCAGCGTTGAAGCCAAGCACAGGGCGGGAAACACCATATATTTT. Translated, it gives CSVEAKHRAGNTIYF.

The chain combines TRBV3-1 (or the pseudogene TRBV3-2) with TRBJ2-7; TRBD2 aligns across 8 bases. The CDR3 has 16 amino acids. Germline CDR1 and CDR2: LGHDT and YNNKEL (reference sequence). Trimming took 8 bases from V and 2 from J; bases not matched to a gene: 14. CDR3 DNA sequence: TGTGCCAGCGGCGGACGAGCGGGAGTTAACCCCTACGAGCAGTACGTC. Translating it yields CASGGRAGVNPYEQYV.

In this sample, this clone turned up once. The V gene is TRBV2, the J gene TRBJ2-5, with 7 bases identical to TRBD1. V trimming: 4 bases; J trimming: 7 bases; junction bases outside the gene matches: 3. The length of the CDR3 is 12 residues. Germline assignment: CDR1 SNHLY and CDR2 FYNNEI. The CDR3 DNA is TGTGCCAGCAGTGGGGGACAGACGACCCAGTACTTC. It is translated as CASSGGQTTQYF.

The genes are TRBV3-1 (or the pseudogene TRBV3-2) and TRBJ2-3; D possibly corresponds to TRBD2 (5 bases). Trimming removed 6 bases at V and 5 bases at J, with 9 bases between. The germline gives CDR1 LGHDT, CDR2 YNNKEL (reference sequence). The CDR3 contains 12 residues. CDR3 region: CASSLLGDTQYF. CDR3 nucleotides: TGTGCCAGCAGTCTACTAGGAGATACGCAGTATTTT.

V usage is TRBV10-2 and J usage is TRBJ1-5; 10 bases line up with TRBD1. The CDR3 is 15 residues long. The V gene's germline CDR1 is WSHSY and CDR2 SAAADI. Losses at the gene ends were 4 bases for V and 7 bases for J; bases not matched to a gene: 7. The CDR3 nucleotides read TGCGCCAGCAGTGGCGGGACAGGGGAAGGACAGCCCCAGCATTTT. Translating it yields CASSGGTGEGQPQHF.

CDR3 bases: TGTGCCAGCAGTAACCGGGAGGGGGCTTACAATGAGCAGTTCTTC. Its translation: CASSNREGAYNEQFF. The chain recombines TRBV6-2 or TRBV6-3 with TRBJ2-1; D is perhaps TRBD2 (8 bases). In germline, CDR1 is MNHEY, CDR2 SVGEGT. This CDR3 is 15 amino acids long. The ends were cut back, 5 bases at V and 4 bases at J, with 15 bases in the middle.

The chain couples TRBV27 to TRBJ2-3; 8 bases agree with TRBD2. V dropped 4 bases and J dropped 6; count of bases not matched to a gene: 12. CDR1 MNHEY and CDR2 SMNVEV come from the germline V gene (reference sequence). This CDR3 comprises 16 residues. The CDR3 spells CASSSLGTSRRDTQYF. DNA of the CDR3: TGTGCCAGCAGTTCCCTCGGGACTAGTCGCAGGGATACGCAGTATTTT.

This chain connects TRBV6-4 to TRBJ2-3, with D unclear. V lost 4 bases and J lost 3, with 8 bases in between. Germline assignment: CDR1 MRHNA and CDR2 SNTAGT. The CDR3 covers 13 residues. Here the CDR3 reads CASSGAGTDTQYF. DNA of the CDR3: TGTGCCAGCAGTGGAGCCGGGACAGATACGCAGTATTTT.

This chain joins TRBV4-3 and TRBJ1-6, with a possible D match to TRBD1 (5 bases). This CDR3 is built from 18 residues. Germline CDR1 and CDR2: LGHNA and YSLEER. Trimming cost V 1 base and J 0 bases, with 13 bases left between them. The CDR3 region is CASSQGGVGSSYNSPLHF. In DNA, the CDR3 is TGCGCCAGCAGCCAAGGGGGGGTTGGAAGCTCCTATAATTCACCCCTCCACTTT.

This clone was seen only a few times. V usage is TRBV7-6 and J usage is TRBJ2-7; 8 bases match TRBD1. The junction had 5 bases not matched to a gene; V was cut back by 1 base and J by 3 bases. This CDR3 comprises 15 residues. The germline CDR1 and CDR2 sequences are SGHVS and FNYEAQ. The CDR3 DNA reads TGTGCCAGCAGCTTAGGGACAGGGAAGGGCTACGAGCAGTACTTC. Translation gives CASSLGTGKGYEQYF.

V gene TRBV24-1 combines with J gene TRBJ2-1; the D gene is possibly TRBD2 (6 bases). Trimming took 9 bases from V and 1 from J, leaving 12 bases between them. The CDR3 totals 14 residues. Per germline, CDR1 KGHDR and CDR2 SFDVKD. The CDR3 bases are TGTGCCACCGCCCAGGCGGGGTCCTACAATGAGCAGTTCTTC. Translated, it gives CATAQAGSYNEQFF.

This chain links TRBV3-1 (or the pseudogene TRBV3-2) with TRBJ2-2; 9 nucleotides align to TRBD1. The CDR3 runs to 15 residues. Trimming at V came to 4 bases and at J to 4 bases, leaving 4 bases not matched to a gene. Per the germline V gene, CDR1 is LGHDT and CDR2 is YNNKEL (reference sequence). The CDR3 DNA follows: TGTGCCAGCAGCCCGGGACAGGGTTTCACCGGGGAGCTGTTTTTT. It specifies CASSPGQGFTGELFF.